A selection of T cell receptor beta chains follows, all from one sample in a study of CD8 T cells in ankylosing spondylitis. MiXCR, applied by TCRdb to the 5' RACE reads, yields one record per CDR3 protein. In the table there are a few hundred thousand distinct CDR3 sequences, around 19% of which are singletons. Sequenced: blood, either unsorted or a sorted T cell fraction (not recorded which). Receptors were obtained from a male donor with ankylosing spondylitis. Each CDR3 is given with its conserved first and last residue. A D gene is named only where the DNA matches it firmly.

J gene	D gene	V gene	CDR3 protein
TRBJ2-7	.	TRBV20-1	CSAQPDTTYEQYF
TRBJ2-3	.	TRBV20-1	CSAPTTMGPDTQYF
TRBJ1-1	.	TRBV24-1	CATRGGPGTEAFF
TRBJ1-1	.	TRBV29-1	CSALSAGNTEAFF
TRBJ2-3	TRBD1	TRBV9	CASSAPGGSFGTDTQYF
TRBJ2-5	TRBD2	TRBV24-1	CATSELAEQETQYF
TRBJ2-1	.	TRBV20-1	CSAPVGANEQFF
TRBJ2-3	TRBD2	TRBV4-2	CASSHVLAGANTDTQYF
TRBJ2-5	TRBD2	TRBV6-2/TRBV6-3	CASSYSGLAGGEETQYF
TRBJ2-7	.	TRBV6-5	CASGGGLEQYF
TRBJ2-1	TRBD2	TRBV3-1	CASSPPGLAGSNEQFF
TRBJ2-5	.	TRBV11-2	CASSFRWEETQYF
TRBJ2-7	.	TRBV7-6	CASSPGLGGEQYF
TRBJ2-1	.	TRBV29-1	CSVEDLRTDNEQFF
TRBJ1-1	TRBD1	TRBV4-2	CASSQDERDRGIEAFF
TRBJ2-1	TRBD2	TRBV12-3/TRBV12-4	CASSRTSGYEQFF
TRBJ2-7	TRBD1	TRBV12-3/TRBV12-4	CASSSQGTYEQYF
TRBJ2-1	TRBD1	TRBV5-5	CASRRDSYNEQFF
TRBJ2-7	.	TRBV7-9	CASSSERIPKYEQYF
TRBJ2-5	TRBD1	TRBV2	CASTDLISGTELQETQYF
TRBJ2-1	.	TRBV7-6	CASSLVLGGSYNEQFF
TRBJ1-2	TRBD1	TRBV7-9	CASSLGQDFYGYTF
TRBJ2-1	TRBD2	TRBV28	CASSSSGRVGSSYNEQFF
TRBJ1-1	.	TRBV7-9	CASIAIGGTEAFF
TRBJ2-1	.	TRBV6-4	CASSESPEGEQFF
TRBJ2-1	.	TRBV7-9	CASTRETSYNEQFF
TRBJ2-7	.	TRBV7-9	CASSPKDRPSSYEQYF
TRBJ2-5	.	TRBV28	CASSLARAVETQYF
TRBJ2-3	TRBD2	TRBV27	CASSLSIASGGRDTQYF
TRBJ1-5	.	TRBV20-1	CSAWEQGSNQPQHF
TRBJ2-7	TRBD1	TRBV5-1	CASSLAQGQNYEQYF
TRBJ1-1	.	TRBV4-1	CASSQGGMNTEAFF
TRBJ1-5	.	TRBV5-8	CASSTGMGSGGNQPQHF
TRBJ1-1	.	TRBV14	CASSQERTAWNTEAFF
TRBJ1-1	.	TRBV18	CASSPGNTEAFF
TRBJ2-7	TRBD2	TRBV4-3	CASSQGLAGVNEQYF
TRBJ2-5	TRBD2	TRBV5-5	CASSRPGGRSETQYF
TRBJ2-3	.	TRBV6-5	CASSYYQGTDTQYF
TRBJ2-7	.	TRBV20-1	CSARDEGWGYEQYF
TRBJ2-1	.	TRBV4-1	CASSQPGDGQNEQFF
TRBJ2-3	TRBD1	TRBV20-1	CSAWDRDLTDTQYF
TRBJ2-1	TRBD1	TRBV30	CAWSPGQGFHEQFF
TRBJ2-5	.	TRBV5-6	CASSSTREMGETQYF
TRBJ2-5	.	TRBV20-1	CSARVFGQETQYF
TRBJ2-3	TRBD2	TRBV12-3/TRBV12-4	CASSPEAGATDTQYF
TRBJ2-1	.	TRBV7-2	CASSYLSGGARYNEQFF
TRBJ1-6	.	TRBV6-1	CASSEPPIAGNSPLHF